This is a list of T cell receptor beta chains from one sample in a study of CD8 T cells in Susac syndrome. TCRdb called the immunoSEQ multiplex PCR reads again in MiXCR, with one record for every CDR3 protein. This sample has 200,000 to 250,000 distinct CDR3 sequences, with 90% to 95% found just once. What was sequenced was CD4+ T cells from PBMCs. Receptors were obtained from a human donor with multiple sclerosis. Each CDR3 is given with its conserved first and last residue. The D gene is left open where the match is weak. The size entry is marked missing in some rows and otherwise reads once, few, many or a size class.

abundance	v_gene	d_gene	j_gene	CDR3aa	CDR3nt
.	TRBV2	.	TRBJ1-2	CASSEAVYGYTF	TGTGCCAGCAGTGAGGCAGTCTATGGCTACACCTTC
.	TRBV12-3/TRBV12-4	.	TRBJ1-2	CASSFGSLSNGYTF	TGTGCCAGCAGTTTTGGGTCCCTAAGCAATGGCTACACCTTC
once	TRBV3-1	.	TRBJ2-1	CASSPVLSVNEQFF	TGTGCCAGCAGCCCTGTACTTAGCGTCAATGAGCAGTTCTTC
once	TRBV5-4	.	TRBJ2-5	CASSFSGGRGETQYF	TGTGCCAGCAGCTTCTCTGGGGGCCGAGGAGAGACCCAGTACTTC
.	TRBV28	.	TRBJ1-2	CASSRSGVGGYTF	TGTGCCAGCAGCCGTAGCGGGGTGGGCGGCTACACCTTC
.	TRBV20-1	.	TRBJ2-7	CSGLQKSSYEQYF	TGCAGTGGACTTCAAAAGAGCTCCTACGAGCAGTACTTC
.	TRBV3-1	.	TRBJ2-3	CASSQDAGTITDTQYF	TGTGCCAGCAGCCAAGATGCGGGGACAATCACAGATACGCAGTATTTT
.	TRBV5-1	TRBD1	TRBJ2-5	CASSLGQGASETQYF	TGCGCCAGCAGCCTCGGACAGGGGGCTTCGGAGACCCAGTACTTC
.	TRBV20-1	.	TRBJ2-5	CSARIWGQETQYF	TGCAGTGCTAGAATTTGGGGCCAAGAGACCCAGTACTTC
.	TRBV18	.	TRBJ1-1	CASSPRTTYANTEAFF	TGTGCCAGCTCACCGAGAACGACCTACGCAAACACTGAAGCTTTCTTT
.	TRBV3-1	.	TRBJ2-7	CASSQVPGGTYEQYF	TGTGCCAGCAGCCAAGTTCCGGGGGGCACCTACGAGCAGTACTTC
once	TRBV4-1	.	TRBJ1-2	CASSQDILGYTF	TGCGCCAGCAGCCAAGATATACTTGGCTACACCTTC
few	TRBV6-6	.	TRBJ2-2	CASSPGANTGELFF	TGTGCCAGCAGTCCAGGGGCGAACACCGGGGAGCTGTTTTTT
.	TRBV7-9	.	TRBJ1-2	CASRKDSNYGYTF	TGTGCCAGCAGGAAGGACAGTAACTATGGCTACACCTTC
.	TRBV10-3	TRBD2	TRBJ2-7	CAISVRLAGAYEQYF	TGTGCCATCAGTGTGAGGCTAGCGGGGGCCTACGAGCAGTACTTC
.	TRBV6-5	TRBD2	TRBJ2-1	CASSYPTSGGDYNEQFF	TGTGCCAGCAGTTACCCGACTAGCGGGGGGGACTACAATGAGCAGTTCTTC
.	TRBV2	.	TRBJ2-1	CASSATRVGNEQFF	TGTGCCAGCAGCGCTACGAGGGTCGGGAATGAGCAGTTCTTC
.	TRBV6-6	.	TRBJ1-2	CATGNRVNYGYTF	TGTGCCACCGGGAACAGGGTTAACTATGGCTACACCTTC
.	TRBV12-3/TRBV12-4	.	TRBJ1-1	CASSLPDRPGDTEAFF	TGTGCCAGCAGTCTACCGGACAGACCTGGTGACACTGAAGCTTTCTTT
.	TRBV12-3/TRBV12-4	.	TRBJ2-3	CASIPREETHTQYF	TGTGCCAGCATCCCCAGGGAGGAGACCCATACGCAGTATTTT
.	TRBV7-9	.	TRBJ2-3	CASSLDSLVTDTQYF	TGTGCCAGCAGCCTGGACAGTTTAGTAACAGATACGCAGTATTTT
.	TRBV27	.	TRBJ2-2	CASSKVQAGELFF	TGTGCCAGCTCAAAAGTCCAGGCCGGGGAGCTGTTTTTT
.	TRBV5-1	.	TRBJ1-1	CASRRDGQLNTEAFF	TGCGCCAGCAGACGGGACGGACAGTTGAACACTGAAGCTTTCTTT
.	TRBV7-2	TRBD2	TRBJ2-1	CASSLEQLAGGGYEQFF	TGTGCCAGCAGCTTAGAACAACTAGCGGGAGGTGGGTATGAGCAGTTCTTC
once	TRBV30	TRBD1	TRBJ1-6	CAWSVTGESPLHF	TGTGCCTGGAGTGTAACAGGGGAATCACCCCTCCACTTT
.	TRBV4-1	.	TRBJ2-3	CASSQGRGPSTDTQYF	TGCGCCAGCAGCCAAGGGCGGGGACCTAGCACAGATACGCAGTATTTT
.	TRBV24-1	TRBD1	TRBJ2-3	CATQDRVTTDTQYF	TGTGCCACCCAGGACAGGGTCACAACAGATACGCAGTATTTT
once	TRBV20-1	TRBD1	TRBJ2-1	CSARRNRGRSYNEQFF	TGCAGTGCTAGACGAAACAGGGGGCGGTCCTACAATGAGCAGTTCTTC
.	TRBV24-1	.	TRBJ1-2	CATSDPTDLYGYTF	TGTGCCACCAGTGATCCGACAGACCTCTATGGCTACACCTTC
.	TRBV12-3/TRBV12-4	.	TRBJ2-1	CASSLADSARSGEQFF	TGTGCCAGCAGTTTAGCGGACTCCGCCAGGAGTGGTGAGCAGTTCTTC